This is a list of T cell receptor beta chains from one sample in a study of T cell responses to AZD1222 COVID-19 vaccine. Profiled with immunoSEQ multiplex PCR; TCRdb holds only in-frame clones, not every one. This sample yields around 200,000 clones, of which around 93% are seen a single time; more than 0.85% belongs to the top ten. Sequencing was performed on peripheral blood, taken 28 days after the second dose of the MenACWY control vaccine. All receptors derive from an adult who received the MenACWY meningococcal vaccine as a control. The CDR3 runs from the conserved cysteine through the conserved F or W. A D gene is named only where the DNA matches it firmly. Expanded clones get a size class; other rows say once, few or many, or leave the size out.

J gene: TRBJ1-1; D gene: NA; V gene: TRBV5-6; clone size: NA; CDR3 DNA: TGTGCCAGCAGCTTGCCTAGCACTGAAGCTTTCTTT; CDR3 protein: CASSLPSTEAFF
J gene: TRBJ2-1; D gene: TRBD1; V gene: TRBV3-1/TRBV3-2; clone size: NA; CDR3 DNA: TGTGCCAGCAGCCATATCACAGGGGGGATCAATGAGCAGTTCTTC; CDR3 protein: CASSHITGGINEQFF
J gene: TRBJ1-4; D gene: NA; V gene: TRBV5-1; clone size: NA; CDR3 DNA: TGCGCCAGCAGCTTGGGGCAGCTTCGCACTAATGAAAAACTGTTTTTT; CDR3 protein: CASSLGQLRTNEKLFF
J gene: TRBJ2-1; D gene: NA; V gene: TRBV6-5; clone size: NA; CDR3 DNA: TGTGCCACCCCAGATGGGGGGAACAATGAGCAGTTCTTC; CDR3 protein: CATPDGGNNEQFF
J gene: TRBJ1-4; D gene: NA; V gene: TRBV7-9; clone size: NA; CDR3 DNA: TGTGCCAGCAGCTTAACGGCGGACAGAACTAATGAAAAACTGTTTTTT; CDR3 protein: CASSLTADRTNEKLFF
J gene: TRBJ2-2; D gene: TRBD2; V gene: TRBV6-6; clone size: NA; CDR3 DNA: TGTGCCAGCAGGGGGGGAGGGCCCGGGGAGCTGTTTTTT; CDR3 protein: CASRGGGPGELFF
J gene: TRBJ2-3; D gene: TRBD2; V gene: TRBV4-3; clone size: NA; CDR3 DNA: TGCGCCAGCAGCCGGGGACTAGCGATTTCCCCCGAGTGGGATACGCAGTATTTT; CDR3 protein: CASSRGLAISPEWDTQYF
J gene: TRBJ1-2; D gene: TRBD1; V gene: TRBV25-1; clone size: NA; CDR3 DNA: TGTGCCAGCAGTAGGCACGGGACAGGGTATGGCTACACCTTC; CDR3 protein: CASSRHGTGYGYTF
J gene: TRBJ1-5; D gene: NA; V gene: TRBV2; clone size: NA; CDR3 DNA: TGTGCCAGCAGATATGACAGAACAAATCAGCCCCAGCATTTT; CDR3 protein: CASRYDRTNQPQHF
J gene: TRBJ1-4; D gene: TRBD1; V gene: TRBV29-1; clone size: NA; CDR3 DNA: TGCAGCGTTGAGGGTACAGGGGGTGAGGAAAAACTGTTTTTT; CDR3 protein: CSVEGTGGEEKLFF
J gene: TRBJ1-1; D gene: NA; V gene: TRBV6-2/TRBV6-3; clone size: NA; CDR3 DNA: TGTGCCAGCAGTGGGACGCCGGGAGTCGATCCTGAAGCTTTCTTT; CDR3 protein: CASSGTPGVDPEAFF
J gene: TRBJ1-1; D gene: NA; V gene: TRBV5-6; clone size: once; CDR3 DNA: TGTGCCAGCAGCCCGCGAAGACGCCCGAACACTGAAGCTTTCTTT; CDR3 protein: CASSPRRRPNTEAFF
J gene: TRBJ1-1; D gene: NA; V gene: TRBV20-1; clone size: NA; CDR3 DNA: TGCAGTGCTAGTATGGGCCCGAACACTGAAGCTTTCTTT; CDR3 protein: CSASMGPNTEAFF
J gene: TRBJ1-1; D gene: TRBD1; V gene: TRBV6-5; clone size: NA; CDR3 DNA: TGTGCCAGCAGATTTAGACAGGGGCTGAACACTGAAGCTTTCTTT; CDR3 protein: CASRFRQGLNTEAFF
J gene: TRBJ1-3; D gene: NA; V gene: TRBV9; clone size: NA; CDR3 DNA: TGTGCCAGCAGCGTAGCTACAGGGACTGGAAACACCATATATTTT; CDR3 protein: CASSVATGTGNTIYF
J gene: TRBJ2-7; D gene: TRBD2; V gene: TRBV7-2; clone size: NA; CDR3 DNA: TGTGCCAGCAGCTTAGAGGGCGGGGGGGGACCCTACGAGCAGTACTTC; CDR3 protein: CASSLEGGGGPYEQYF
J gene: TRBJ1-3; D gene: NA; V gene: TRBV3-1/TRBV3-2; clone size: NA; CDR3 DNA: TGTGCCAGCAGCCTCTCAGGGCGGGGAGGAAGATTTTCTGGAAACACCATATATTTT; CDR3 protein: CASSLSGRGGRFSGNTIYF
J gene: TRBJ1-1; D gene: NA; V gene: TRBV25-1; clone size: NA; CDR3 DNA: TGTGCCAGCACCGGAATCGAGGGGACTGAAGCTTTCTTT; CDR3 protein: CASTGIEGTEAFF
J gene: TRBJ1-5; D gene: TRBD1; V gene: TRBV19; clone size: NA; CDR3 DNA: TGTGCCAGTAGTATATTGGGGACAGGGAGGAATCAGCCCCAGCATTTT; CDR3 protein: CASSILGTGRNQPQHF
J gene: TRBJ2-2; D gene: TRBD1; V gene: TRBV18; clone size: NA; CDR3 DNA: TGTGCCAGCTCGCCTAGACAGGGATACGCCACCGGGGAGCTGTTTTTT; CDR3 protein: CASSPRQGYATGELFF
J gene: TRBJ1-2; D gene: NA; V gene: TRBV3-1/TRBV3-2; clone size: NA; CDR3 DNA: TGTGCCAGCAGCCCGGGACCTTTTTATGGCTACACCTTC; CDR3 protein: CASSPGPFYGYTF
J gene: TRBJ2-1; D gene: TRBD1; V gene: TRBV27; clone size: NA; CDR3 DNA: TGTGCCAGCAGTTTATCGCCGACAGGGGCTCAGAATGAGCAGTTCTTC; CDR3 protein: CASSLSPTGAQNEQFF
J gene: TRBJ1-5; D gene: NA; V gene: TRBV4-1; clone size: NA; CDR3 DNA: TGCGCCAGCAGCCAAGGTACGGCGGCAGGAGGTTTTCAGCCCCAGCATTTT; CDR3 protein: CASSQGTAAGGFQPQHF
J gene: TRBJ1-1; D gene: TRBD1; V gene: TRBV18; clone size: NA; CDR3 DNA: TGTGCCAGCTCACCCGGACAGGGGAGGGGTAACAGTGAAGCTTTCTTT; CDR3 protein: CASSPGQGRGNSEAFF
J gene: TRBJ1-1; D gene: TRBD1; V gene: TRBV5-1; clone size: few; CDR3 DNA: TGCGCCAGCAGCTTGGGCGGACAGGGCCTTGGAGCTTTCTTT; CDR3 protein: CASSLGGQGLGAFF
J gene: TRBJ1-1; D gene: NA; V gene: TRBV7-9; clone size: NA; CDR3 DNA: TGTGCCAGCAGCTTATTTCTAGCTGAAGCTTTCTTT; CDR3 protein: CASSLFLAEAFF
J gene: TRBJ2-1; D gene: TRBD2; V gene: TRBV10-3; clone size: NA; CDR3 DNA: TGTGCCAGCCATAGCGGGGGGGCTTACAATGAGCAGTTCTTC; CDR3 protein: CASHSGGAYNEQFF
J gene: TRBJ1-1; D gene: NA; V gene: TRBV3-1/TRBV3-2; clone size: NA; CDR3 DNA: TGTGCCAGCAGCGTACTGGCAGGAAACACTGAAGCTTTCTTT; CDR3 protein: CASSVLAGNTEAFF
J gene: TRBJ2-5; D gene: NA; V gene: TRBV3-1/TRBV3-2; clone size: NA; CDR3 DNA: TGTGCCAGCAGCCAATTACGGGACCAAGAGACCCAGTACTTC; CDR3 protein: CASSQLRDQETQYF
J gene: TRBJ1-1; D gene: NA; V gene: TRBV24-1; clone size: NA; CDR3 DNA: TGTGCCACCAGTGATTTGTATGGGGAAGCTTTCTTT; CDR3 protein: CATSDLYGEAFF
J gene: TRBJ1-4; D gene: NA; V gene: TRBV7-9; clone size: NA; CDR3 DNA: TGTGCCAGCAGCTTAGGGGGAGGCTTAGCAACTAATGAAAAACTGTTTTTT; CDR3 protein: CASSLGGGLATNEKLFF
J gene: TRBJ1-4; D gene: NA; V gene: TRBV30; clone size: NA; CDR3 DNA: TGTGCCTGGAGTGTCGGAGGGGCTCGTGAAAAACTGTTTTTT; CDR3 protein: CAWSVGGAREKLFF
J gene: TRBJ2-2; D gene: NA; V gene: TRBV3-1/TRBV3-2; clone size: NA; CDR3 DNA: TGTGCCAGCAGCCACCGTTACACCGGGGAGCTGTTTTTT; CDR3 protein: CASSHRYTGELFF
J gene: TRBJ2-1; D gene: NA; V gene: TRBV9; clone size: NA; CDR3 DNA: TGTGCCAGCAGCGGGTCAGGACAAAACTACAATGAGCAGTTCTTC; CDR3 protein: CASSGSGQNYNEQFF
J gene: TRBJ2-1; D gene: TRBD1; V gene: TRBV11-1; clone size: NA; CDR3 DNA: TGTGCCAGCAGCTTCCTCACAGGGGACAATGAGCAGTTCTTC; CDR3 protein: CASSFLTGDNEQFF
J gene: TRBJ2-7; D gene: NA; V gene: TRBV6-5; clone size: once; CDR3 DNA: TGTGCCAGCTCGGGCGTGAGCTCCTACGAGCAGTACTTC; CDR3 protein: CASSGVSSYEQYF
J gene: TRBJ1-2; D gene: NA; V gene: TRBV3-1/TRBV3-2; clone size: NA; CDR3 DNA: TGTGCCAGCAGCCAAGTAGGGGGAAGATATGGCTACACCTTC; CDR3 protein: CASSQVGGRYGYTF
J gene: TRBJ2-6; D gene: NA; V gene: TRBV30; clone size: NA; CDR3 DNA: TGTGCCTGGGGGGCTGGGGCCAACGTCCTGACTTTC; CDR3 protein: CAWGAGANVLTF
J gene: TRBJ1-5; D gene: NA; V gene: TRBV18; clone size: NA; CDR3 DNA: TGTGCCAGCTCACCAGAACAGTTAGAGCCCCAGCATTTT; CDR3 protein: CASSPEQLEPQHF
J gene: TRBJ1-3; D gene: TRBD1; V gene: TRBV7-2; clone size: NA; CDR3 DNA: TGTGCCAGCAGCAACAGGGGGGGGTTTGCGGGAAACACCATATATTTT; CDR3 protein: CASSNRGGFAGNTIYF
J gene: TRBJ1-3; D gene: NA; V gene: TRBV7-2; clone size: NA; CDR3 DNA: TGTGCCAGCAGCTCCCAGGGTTCTGGAAACACCATATATTTT; CDR3 protein: CASSSQGSGNTIYF
J gene: TRBJ1-4; D gene: TRBD1; V gene: TRBV5-4; clone size: few; CDR3 DNA: TGTGCCAGCAGCGTGGGTATCCCGGGACAGCCTAATGAAAAACTGTTTTTT; CDR3 protein: CASSVGIPGQPNEKLFF
J gene: TRBJ2-2; D gene: NA; V gene: TRBV29-1; clone size: few; CDR3 DNA: TGCAGCGTCCGAGACAGGAACACCGGGGAGCTGTTTTTT; CDR3 protein: CSVRDRNTGELFF
J gene: TRBJ2-3; D gene: NA; V gene: TRBV2; clone size: NA; CDR3 DNA: TGTGCCAGCAAAGTCCTGGCGGCAGATACGCAGTATTTT; CDR3 protein: CASKVLAADTQYF
J gene: TRBJ2-7; D gene: NA; V gene: TRBV7-9; clone size: NA; CDR3 DNA: TGTGCCAGCAGCCCCAGCAGGGAGTACGAGCAGTACTTC; CDR3 protein: CASSPSREYEQYF
J gene: TRBJ1-2; D gene: TRBD1; V gene: TRBV5-5; clone size: NA; CDR3 DNA: TGTGCCAGCAGCGCCGGGACAGGCTATGGCTACACCTTC; CDR3 protein: CASSAGTGYGYTF
J gene: TRBJ1-2; D gene: TRBD1; V gene: TRBV7-6; clone size: NA; CDR3 DNA: TGTGCCAGCAGCTTAGGACAGGGTTATGGCTACACCTTC; CDR3 protein: CASSLGQGYGYTF
J gene: TRBJ1-3; D gene: TRBD1; V gene: TRBV5-1; clone size: NA; CDR3 DNA: TGCGCCAGCAGCCAAGGACAGGGGCTAACCCTCTCTGGAAACACCATATATTTT; CDR3 protein: CASSQGQGLTLSGNTIYF
J gene: TRBJ1-1; D gene: NA; V gene: TRBV7-9; clone size: NA; CDR3 DNA: TGTGCCAGCAGCGAGGTCACTGAAGCTTTCTTT; CDR3 protein: CASSEVTEAFF
J gene: TRBJ1-6; D gene: NA; V gene: TRBV7-2; clone size: NA; CDR3 DNA: TGTGCCAGCAGCTTAGCGGTCCCCAGCTCACCCCTCCACTTT; CDR3 protein: CASSLAVPSSPLHF
J gene: TRBJ2-1; D gene: NA; V gene: TRBV19; clone size: few; CDR3 DNA: TGTGCCAGTAGTATCCAGGGCAATGAGCAGTTCTTC; CDR3 protein: CASSIQGNEQFF
J gene: TRBJ2-3; D gene: TRBD2; V gene: TRBV6-5; clone size: NA; CDR3 DNA: TGTGCCAGCAGGCGTGGCGGGGGGGCCGCAGATACGCAGTATTTT; CDR3 protein: CASRRGGGAADTQYF
J gene: TRBJ1-5; D gene: TRBD1; V gene: TRBV7-9; clone size: NA; CDR3 DNA: TGTGCCAGCAGTTACGACCCGGGACAGGGGAATCAGCCCCAGCATTTT; CDR3 protein: CASSYDPGQGNQPQHF
J gene: TRBJ2-3; D gene: TRBD2; V gene: TRBV9; clone size: once; CDR3 DNA: TGTGCCAGCAGCAGACAAGGACTAGCGGGGGGGCCGGCAGATACGCAGTATTTT; CDR3 protein: CASSRQGLAGGPADTQYF
J gene: TRBJ1-1; D gene: NA; V gene: TRBV5-1; clone size: NA; CDR3 DNA: TGCGCCAGCAGCTATAGGCCGGGAGGGGACTGGGACACTGAAGCTTTCTTT; CDR3 protein: CASSYRPGGDWDTEAFF